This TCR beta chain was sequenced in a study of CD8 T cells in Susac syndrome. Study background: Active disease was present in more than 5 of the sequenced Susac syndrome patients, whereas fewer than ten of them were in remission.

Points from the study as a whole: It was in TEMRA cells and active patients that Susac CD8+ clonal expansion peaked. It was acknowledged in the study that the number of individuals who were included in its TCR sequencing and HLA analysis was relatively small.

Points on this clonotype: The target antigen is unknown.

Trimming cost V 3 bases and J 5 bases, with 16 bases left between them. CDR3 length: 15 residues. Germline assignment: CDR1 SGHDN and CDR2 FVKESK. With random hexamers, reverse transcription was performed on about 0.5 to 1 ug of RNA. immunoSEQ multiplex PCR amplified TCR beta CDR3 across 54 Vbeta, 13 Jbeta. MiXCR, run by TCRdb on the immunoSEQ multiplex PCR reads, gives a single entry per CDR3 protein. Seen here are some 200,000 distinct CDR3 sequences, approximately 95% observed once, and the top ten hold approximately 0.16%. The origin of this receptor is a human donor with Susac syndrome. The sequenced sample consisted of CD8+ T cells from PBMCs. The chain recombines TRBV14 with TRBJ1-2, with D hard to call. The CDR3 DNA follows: TGTGCCAGCAGCCAGGGAGGGTTGCTGGGTTATGGCTACACCTTC. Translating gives CASSQGGLLGYGYTF. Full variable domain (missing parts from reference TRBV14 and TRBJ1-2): EAGVTQFPSHSVIEKGQTVTLRCDPISGHDNLYWYRRVMGKEIKFLLHFVKESKQDESGMPNNRFLAERTGGTYSTLKVQPAELEDSGVYFCASSQGGLLGYGYTFGSGTRLTVV.